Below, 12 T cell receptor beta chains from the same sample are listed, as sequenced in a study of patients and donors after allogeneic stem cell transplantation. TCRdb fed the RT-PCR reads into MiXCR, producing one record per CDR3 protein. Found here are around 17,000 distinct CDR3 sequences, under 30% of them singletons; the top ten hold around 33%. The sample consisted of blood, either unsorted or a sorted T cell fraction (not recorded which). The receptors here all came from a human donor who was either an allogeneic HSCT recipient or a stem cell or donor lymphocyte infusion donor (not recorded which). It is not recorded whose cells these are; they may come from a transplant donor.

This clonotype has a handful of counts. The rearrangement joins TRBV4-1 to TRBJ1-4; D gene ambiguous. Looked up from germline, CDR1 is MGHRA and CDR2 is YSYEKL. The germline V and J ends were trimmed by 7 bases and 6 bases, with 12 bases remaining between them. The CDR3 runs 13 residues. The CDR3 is CASTPRQDEKLFF. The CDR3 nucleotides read TGCGCCAGCACCCCCCGGCAGGATGAAAAACTGTTTTTT.

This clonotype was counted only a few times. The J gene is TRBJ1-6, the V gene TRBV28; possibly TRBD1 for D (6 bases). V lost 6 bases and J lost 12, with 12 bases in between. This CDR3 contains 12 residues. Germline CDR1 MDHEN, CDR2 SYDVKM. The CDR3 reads CASRGQLEPLHF. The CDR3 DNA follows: TGTGCCAGCAGAGGACAGCTGGAACCCCTCCACTTT. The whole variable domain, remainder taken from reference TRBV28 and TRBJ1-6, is DVKVTQSSRYLVKRTGEKVFLECVQDMDHENMFWYRQDPGLGLRLIYFSYDVKMKEKGDIPEGYSVSREKKERFSLILESASTNQTSMYLCASRGQLEPLHFGNGTRLTVT.

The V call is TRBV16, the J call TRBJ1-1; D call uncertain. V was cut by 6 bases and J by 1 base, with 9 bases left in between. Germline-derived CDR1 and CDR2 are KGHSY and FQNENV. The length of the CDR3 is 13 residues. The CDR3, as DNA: TGTGCCAGCAGAAAAGACCCGAACACTGAAGCTTTCTTT. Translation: CASRKDPNTEAFF.

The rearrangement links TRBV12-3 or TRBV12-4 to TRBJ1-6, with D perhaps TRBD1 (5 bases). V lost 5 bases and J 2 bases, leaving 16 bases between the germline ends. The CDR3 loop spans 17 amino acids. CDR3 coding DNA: TGTGCCAGCAGTCCTCAGGCCAGGGCGGCCTATAATTCACCCCTCCACTTT. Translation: CASSPQARAAYNSPLHF.

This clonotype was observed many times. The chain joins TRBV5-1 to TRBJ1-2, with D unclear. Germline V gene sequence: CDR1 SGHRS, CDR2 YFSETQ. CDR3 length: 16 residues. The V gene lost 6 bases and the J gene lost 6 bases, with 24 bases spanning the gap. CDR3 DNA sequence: TGCGCCAGCACCCCGGAAGGTTCAGTCGGCATCAATGGCTACACCTTC. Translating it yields CASTPEGSVGINGYTF.

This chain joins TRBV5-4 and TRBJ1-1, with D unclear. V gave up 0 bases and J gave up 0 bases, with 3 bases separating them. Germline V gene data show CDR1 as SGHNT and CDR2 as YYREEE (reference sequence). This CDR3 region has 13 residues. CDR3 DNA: TGTGCCAGCAGCTTGGACCTGAACACTGAAGCTTTCTTT. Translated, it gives CASSLDLNTEAFF.

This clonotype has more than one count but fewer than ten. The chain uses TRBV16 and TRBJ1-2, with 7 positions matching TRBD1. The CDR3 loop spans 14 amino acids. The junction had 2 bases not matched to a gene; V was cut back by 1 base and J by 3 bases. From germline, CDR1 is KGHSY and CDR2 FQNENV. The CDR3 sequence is CASSQWGTDYGYTF. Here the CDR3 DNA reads TGTGCCAGCAGCCAATGGGGGACAGACTATGGCTACACCTTC.

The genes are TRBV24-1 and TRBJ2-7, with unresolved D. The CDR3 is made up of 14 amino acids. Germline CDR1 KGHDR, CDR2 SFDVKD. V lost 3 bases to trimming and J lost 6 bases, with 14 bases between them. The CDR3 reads CATSDTLESAEQYF. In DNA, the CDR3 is TGTGCCACCAGTGATACCCTAGAGAGTGCCGAGCAGTACTTC.

CDR3 sequence reads: CASRDSSGNTIYF. CDR3 bases: TGTGCCAGCAGGGACAGCTCTGGAAACACCATATATTTT. This sequence joins TRBV28 and TRBJ1-3, with TRBD1 as a possible D gene (6 bases). Germline V gene data show CDR1 as MDHEN and CDR2 as SYDVKM. The CDR3 contains 13 residues. Trimming removed 6 bases from V and 0 bases from J, with 6 bases in between.

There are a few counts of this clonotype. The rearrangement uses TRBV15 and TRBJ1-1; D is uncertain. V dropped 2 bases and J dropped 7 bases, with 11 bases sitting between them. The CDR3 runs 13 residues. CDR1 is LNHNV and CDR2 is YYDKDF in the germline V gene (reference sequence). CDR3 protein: CATSRPRRDEAFF. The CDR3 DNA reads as TGTGCCACCAGCAGACCCAGGAGGGATGAAGCTTTCTTT.

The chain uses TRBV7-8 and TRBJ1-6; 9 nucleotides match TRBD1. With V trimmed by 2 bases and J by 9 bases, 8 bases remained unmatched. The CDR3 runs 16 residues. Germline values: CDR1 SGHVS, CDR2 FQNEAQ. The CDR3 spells CASSLHSGTGLSPLHF. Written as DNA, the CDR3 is TGTGCCAGCAGCTTACATTCCGGGACAGGGCTTTCACCCCTCCACTTT.

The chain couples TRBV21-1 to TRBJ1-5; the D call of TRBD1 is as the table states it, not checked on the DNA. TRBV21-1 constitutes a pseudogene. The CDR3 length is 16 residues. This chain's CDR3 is CASSIPGTGGCQPQHF. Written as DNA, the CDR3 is TGTGCCAGCAGCATCCCCGGGACAGGGGGATGTCAGCCCCAGCATTTT.